Reported below is one T cell receptor (beta chain). The data were taken from a study of blood T cell repertoires in COVID-19. Germline V gene lookup returns CDR1 GTSNPN and CDR2 SVGIG (reference sequence). This CDR3 contains 16 residues. Losses at the gene ends were 4 bases for V and 5 bases for J; bases not matched to a gene: 12. Clones were read by immunoSEQ multiplex PCR, and TCRdb kept only the in-frame ones, dropping some. The table includes some 200,000 clones, approximately 90% detected once. The clonotype was recovered from a woman aged 18 to 35 who had recovered from COVID-19. The sequenced material came from PBMCs or T cells enriched from blood (not recorded which). The chain has TRBV30 and TRBJ2-2; TRBD2 matches 8 bases. As DNA, the CDR3 is TGTGCCTGGACCATACCCCGGACTAGCCAAACCGGGGAGCTGTTTTTT. It codes for CAWTIPRTSQTGELFF.